This TCR beta chain was captured in a study of T-cell reconstitution after alpha-beta-depleted transplantation in children. Regarding the study as a whole: Among T cells one year after transplant, newly produced cells accounted for most counts and diversity. Several hundred expanded graft clones reportedly were the source of alpha-beta T cells about two months after transplant.

Construction of the TCRbeta library involved unique molecular identifiers. TCRdb independently ran MiXCR on the PCR reads; one entry per CDR3 protein. This sample has hundreds of thousands of distinct CDR3 sequences; roughly 23% occur once, and the top ten carry 13% to 15%. Germline-derived CDR1 and CDR2 are DFQATT and SNEGSKA (reference sequence). The CDR3 loop spans 12 amino acids. V was clipped by 6 bases and J by 4 bases, with 13 bases between them. This clonotype occurred a few times. The antigen remains unidentified. The input for sequencing was PBMCs, mostly from graft donor cells, taken 360 days after TCRalphabeta/CD19-depleted stem cell transplant. This clonotype was sampled from a boy under two years old who had a stem cell transplant for acute myeloid leukemia, so the T cells may come from the graft donor. This chain links TRBV20-1 with TRBJ2-7, with D unclear. The CDR3 coding sequence is TGCAGTGCCAGATTCAACTCGTACGAGCAGTACGTC. Protein product: CSARFNSYEQYV.